The next 5 T cell receptor beta chains were all read from a single sample in a study of T cell responses to AZD1222 COVID-19 vaccine. Data came from immunoSEQ multiplex PCR; TCRdb stores just in-frame clones and leaves some out. The repertoire holds some 150,000 clones, 80% to 95% seen once, with less than 3.5% in the top ten. The sequencing used peripheral blood, collected 28 days after the second AZD1222 dose. The receptor set was obtained from an adult who received the AZD1222 COVID-19 vaccine.

The chain uses TRBV11-1 and TRBJ2-7; D may correspond to TRBD1 or TRBD2 (5 bases each). The CDR3 extends over 13 amino acids. The V end was cut by 2 bases, the J end by 4 bases, with 9 bases between. Germline V lookup: CDR1 SGHAT, CDR2 FQDESV (reference sequence). In nucleotides, the CDR3 is TGTGCCAGCAGCTTATCGAGGGGATACGAGCAGTACTTC. Protein product: CASSLSRGYEQYF.

The CDR3 nucleotides are TGTGCCAGTAGTCCTACTAGCGGGAGGGCCCTCGACGAGCAGTACTTC. It encodes CASSPTSGRALDEQYF. The rearrangement joins TRBV19 to TRBJ2-7; 13 nucleotides match TRBD2. J was trimmed by 5 bases and V by 5 bases; bases with no gene match: 9. The CDR3 has 16 amino acids. Germline CDR1 and CDR2: LNHDA and SQIVND (reference sequence).

This chain uses TRBV6-2 or TRBV6-3 with TRBJ1-5; D is ambiguous. The CDR3 consists of 17 residues. V was cut by 1 base and J by 3 bases, with 16 bases left in between. The germline gives CDR1 MNHEY, CDR2 SVGEGT. The CDR3 loop reads CASSYFSPSGHNQPQHF. In nucleotides, the CDR3 is TGTGCCAGCAGTTACTTTTCCCCTAGTGGGCACAATCAGCCCCAGCATTTT.

J is TRBJ2-3 and V is TRBV7-8; the D is unclear. V lost 0 bases to trimming and J lost 6 bases, with 4 bases between them. The CDR3 totals 12 residues. Germline CDR1 and CDR2: SGHVS and FQNEAQ. CDR3 coding DNA: TGTGCCAGCAGCTTAGCGAGGGATACGCAGTATTTT. Translating it yields CASSLARDTQYF. Based on the CDR3 plus reference TRBV7-8 and TRBJ2-3, the full variable domain is GAGVSQSPRYKVAKRGQDVALRCDPISGHVSLFWYQQALGQGPEFLTYFQNEAQLDKSGLPSDRFFAERPEGSVSTLKIQRTQQEDSAVYLCASSLARDTQYFGPGTRLTVL.

The rearrangement links TRBV30 to TRBJ2-7; TRBD1 matches 8 bases. The CDR3 has 13 amino acids. Germline-derived CDR1 and CDR2 are GTSNPN and SVGIG (reference sequence). Losses at the gene ends were 3 bases for V and 5 bases for J; bases not matched to a gene: 6. The chain's CDR3 is CAWSGQGANEQYF. The CDR3 nucleotides are TGTGCCTGGAGCGGGCAGGGGGCAAACGAGCAGTACTTC.